This TCR beta chain was captured by sequencing in a study of blood T cell repertoires in COVID-19 (dated by TCRdb to the early 2020s). Notes on the research overall: Collaborator samples came from the United States, Italy and Spain and covered acute and convalescent phases of COVID-19. The material from the prospective study consisted of cDNA or gDNA derived from T cells, B-cell-depleted T cells, or PBMCs. Subjects who had been exposed to COVID-19, were actively infected with it, or had recovered from it provided the deeply sampled blood TCRbeta repertoires that made up the dataset. A freely available public database, intended as a resource for researchers studying the immune response to SARS-CoV-2, is where the repertoires were released. Samples were obtained from the ongoing ImmuneRACE study (first 160 participants) and from over a thousand subjects provided by 6 global collaborators. Nearly every sample came with metadata listing a de-identified subject ID, COVID-19 status, age in years and sex. Where available, HLA class I and class II types were taken from metadata supplied by the sample provider and were not determined by assay-based typing. General conclusions and limits of the study: Clinical and demographic metadata were provided uncurated, with the amount varying by source and participant.

TCRbeta CDR3 regions were amplified from genomic DNA by means of the immunoSEQ Assay, a bias-controlled multiplex PCR. The authors' pipeline ran thus. The number of nucleated cells in each sample was estimated by amplification of reference gene primers within the assay. To quantify the absolute abundance of each unique TCRbeta CDR3 rearrangement, sequence reads were collapsed and filtered. For each sample, productive Simpson clonality was calculated as the square root of Simpson's diversity index across productive rearrangements. Held by TCRdb, this immuneACCESS table contains in-frame sequences only and omits some clones. Under half of the omission traces to an unresolved V gene where checked; the cause of the rest is unknown. Clone size and the V and J calls come from that table; the DNA yielded D and trimming. The table for this sample lists a few hundred thousand clones; about nine tenths of them were counted only once. In total, the top ten clones hold about 10% of the sample.

Notes on this clone: The clone's antigen remains unknown. No per-base quality is available; no much larger clone lies one base away.

Here V drops 7 bases and J drops 6 bases, and the junction holds 8 bases not matched to any gene. CDR3 length: 15 amino acids, cysteine to phenylalanine. The kept DNA is CDR3 alone, 45 bases in frame from the first base. Via the germline V gene, CDR1 is MNHEY and CDR2 SVGAGI. Participants in the prospective study were enrolled through a virtual design, were aged roughly 18 to 100 years, and lived in approximately 24 United States geographic areas. In the prospective study, participants were assigned to cohorts based on the clinical history participants reported in a screening survey and a study questionnaire. Recovered participants in ImmuneRACE Cohort 3 were defined as having two consecutive negative NP/OP PCR tests, clearance from a healthcare professional, or resolution of symptoms. In the prospective study, whole blood, serum and a nasopharyngeal or oropharyngeal swab were collected from each participant by mobile phlebotomists. Prospective study participants could optionally give additional blood draws and questionnaires over a roughly 2-month period. Before DNA extraction, prospective study blood samples were shipped either frozen or at room temperature.

The chain uses TRBV6-5 and TRBJ2-1, and TRBD2 aligns with 11 junction nucleotides. The receptor was isolated from a woman under 30 who had recovered from COVID-19. Sequenced sample: PBMCs or T cells enriched from blood (not recorded which). The DNA sequence reads TGTGCCAGCACCTACGTAGCGGGAGGGGGCAATGAGCAGTTCTTC. This encodes CASTYVAGGGNEQFF.